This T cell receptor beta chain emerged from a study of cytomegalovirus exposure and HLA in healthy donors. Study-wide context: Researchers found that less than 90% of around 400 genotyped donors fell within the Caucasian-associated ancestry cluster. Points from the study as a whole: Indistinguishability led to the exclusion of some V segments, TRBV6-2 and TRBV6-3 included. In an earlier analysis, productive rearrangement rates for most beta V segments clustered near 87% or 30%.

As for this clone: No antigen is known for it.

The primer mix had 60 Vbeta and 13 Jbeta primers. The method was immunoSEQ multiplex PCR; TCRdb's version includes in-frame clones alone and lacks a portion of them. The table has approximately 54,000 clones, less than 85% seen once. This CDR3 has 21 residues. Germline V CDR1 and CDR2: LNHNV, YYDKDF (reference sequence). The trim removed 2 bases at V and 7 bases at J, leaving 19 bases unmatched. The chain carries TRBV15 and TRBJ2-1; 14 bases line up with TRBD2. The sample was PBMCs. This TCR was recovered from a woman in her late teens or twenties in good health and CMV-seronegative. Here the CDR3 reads CATSRPPRGTSGSFSGNEQFF. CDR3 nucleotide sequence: TGTGCCACCAGCAGACCCCCGAGAGGGACTAGCGGGAGTTTTTCGGGGAATGAGCAGTTCTTC.